The next 20 T cell receptor beta chains were all read from a single sample in a study of cytomegalovirus exposure and HLA in healthy donors. Primers for the PCR totalled 60 Vbeta and 13 Jbeta. Sequencing used immunoSEQ multiplex PCR; TCRdb keeps in-frame clones, though not all of them. The sample includes some 140,000 clones, around 78% seen only once; the top ten take approximately 1.4%. The sample consisted of PBMCs. These receptors were obtained from a man in his forties in good health and CMV-seronegative.

The chain joins TRBV2 to TRBJ2-1; 9 bases line up with TRBD1. This CDR3 spans 14 amino acids. Germline loops: CDR1 SNHLY, CDR2 FYNNEI. V shed 4 bases, J shed 10 bases, and the junction held 8 bases outside the gene matches. The CDR3 is CASSGGQGPREQFF. CDR3 DNA: TGTGCCAGCAGTGGGGGACAGGGTCCACGGGAGCAGTTCTTC.

DNA for the CDR3: TGTGCCAGCAGCCAAGGGGACACCGGGGAGCTGTTTTTT. Translated, it gives CASSQGDTGELFF. This chain uses TRBV5-4 with TRBJ2-2; possibly TRBD1 for D (5 bases). The CDR3 is made up of 13 amino acids. Trimming left V 4 bases short and J 3 bases short, with 7 bases between. CDR1 and CDR2 from the germline V gene are SGHNT and YYREEE (reference sequence).

This clone has more than one count but fewer than ten. The chain links TRBV27 to TRBJ2-7; D is possibly TRBD2 (6 bases). The V and J ends lost 5 bases and 4 bases respectively, with 15 bases between them. The length of the CDR3 is 14 residues. The germline gives CDR1 MNHEY, CDR2 SMNVEV (reference sequence). The CDR3 DNA follows: TGTGCCAGCAGTGGAGGGGAGGCCCTATACGAGCAGTACTTC. Amino acids: CASSGGEALYEQYF.

The chain is built from TRBV4-3 and TRBJ2-7, with TRBD1 matching over 8 bases. This CDR3 has 13 residues. The ends lost 2 bases at V and 4 bases at J; junction bases unmatched: 1. Germline V CDR1 and CDR2: LGHNA, YSLEER. CDR3: CASSQQGAYEQYF. The CDR3 DNA reads as TGCGCCAGCAGCCAACAGGGGGCTTACGAGCAGTACTTC.

The CDR3 reads CASSLRDLREGLYEQYF. CDR3 nucleotides: TGTGCCAGCAGCTTACGGGATCTGCGGGAGGGCCTGTACGAGCAGTACTTC. The rearrangement joins TRBV7-2 to TRBJ2-7; 9 nucleotides agree with TRBD2. Germline V gives CDR1 SGHTA, CDR2 FQGNSA. The CDR3 has 17 residues. With V trimmed by 2 bases and J by 4 bases, 12 bases remained unmatched.

The genes are TRBV18 and TRBJ1-1, with 8 bases fitting TRBD1. Germline CDR1 is KGHSH and CDR2 is LQKENI. This CDR3 has 14 amino acids. V lost 3 bases and J lost 4; bases outside the gene matches: 4. In nucleotides, the CDR3 is TGTGCCAGCTCACCGGACAGGGTGAGCACTGAAGCTTTCTTT. Translating it yields CASSPDRVSTEAFF.

The CDR3 loop is CATGTGRNTEAFF. Here the CDR3 DNA reads TGTGCCACTGGGACAGGGCGGAACACTGAAGCTTTCTTT. The V gene is TRBV10-3, the J gene TRBJ1-1, with 9 bases matching TRBD1. Unmatched junction bases numbered 4, after V lost 10 bases and J lost 1 base. The V gene's germline CDR1 is ENHRY and CDR2 SYGVKD. The CDR3 totals 13 residues.

CDR3 loop: CASSLDGGAVGEKLFF. CDR3 DNA: TGTGCCAGCAGCTTAGATGGAGGGGCGGTTGGTGAAAAACTGTTTTTT. This chain uses TRBV11-2 with TRBJ1-4; a weak D match, TRBD1 (5 bases). Trimming pared 0 bases from V and 7 bases from J, leaving 15 bases between. There are 16 residues in the CDR3. Germline V gene sequence: CDR1 SGHAT, CDR2 FQNNGV.

The V and J genes are TRBV15 and TRBJ2-7; D not certain. Germline V gives CDR1 LNHNV, CDR2 YYDKDF (reference sequence). Trimming stripped 4 bases from V and 7 bases from J, with 11 bases between. The CDR3 has 12 residues. This chain's CDR3 is CATSTLAGEQYF. CDR3 sequence (DNA): TGTGCCACCAGCACCTTGGCCGGGGAGCAGTACTTC.

The chain combines TRBV7-9 with TRBJ1-4, with 8 bases fitting TRBD1. CDR1 and CDR2 (germline): SEHNR, FQNEAQ (reference sequence). Trimming cost V 5 bases and J 7 bases; bases outside gene matches: 3. The CDR3 totals 13 residues. The CDR3 coding sequence is TGTGCCAGCAGCCCGGGGACAGGTGAAAAACTGTTTTTT. This translates into CASSPGTGEKLFF.

The chain recombines TRBV19 with TRBJ2-2, with a weak D call TRBD2 (6 bases). Trimming pared 2 bases from V and 5 bases from J, leaving 12 bases between. Looked up from germline, CDR1 is LNHDA and CDR2 is SQIVND (reference sequence). The CDR3 has 15 residues. The CDR3 sequence is CASSIRRGSTGELFF. As DNA, the CDR3 is TGTGCCAGTAGTATACGACGGGGGTCGACCGGGGAGCTGTTTTTT.

In its sample, this clone was seen a few times. The chain has TRBV7-3 and TRBJ2-3; D not certain. The CDR3 covers 14 residues. The germline V and J ends were trimmed by 2 bases and 2 bases, with 8 bases remaining between them. In germline, CDR1 is SGHTA, CDR2 FQGTGA. The CDR3, as DNA: TGTGCCAGCAGCTTAGTTTTCAACACAGATACGCAGTATTTT. Its translation: CASSLVFNTDTQYF.

The chain combines TRBV19 with TRBJ1-6, with TRBD1 as a possible D gene (5 bases). V was cut by 3 bases and J by 8 bases, with 14 bases left in between. CDR1 LNHDA and CDR2 SQIVND come from the germline V gene (reference sequence). This CDR3 has 15 amino acids. DNA for the CDR3: TGTGCCAGTAGTATGGACCTCGGGGGGTATTCACCCCTCCACTTT. Encoded protein: CASSMDLGGYSPLHF.

The V gene is TRBV7-9, the J gene TRBJ1-6, with D perhaps matching TRBD1 (5 bases). V lost 11 bases and J 0 bases, leaving 17 bases between the germline ends. There are 16 residues in the CDR3. CDR1 SEHNR and CDR2 FQNEAQ come from the germline V gene (reference sequence). In DNA form, the CDR3 reads TGTGCCGGGGCGGGGGGGGTGGACTCCTATAATTCACCCCTCCACTTT. It yields the protein CAGAGGVDSYNSPLHF. The whole variable domain, remainder taken from reference TRBV7-9 and TRBJ1-6, is DTGVSQNPRHKITKRGQNVTFRCDPISEHNRLYWYRQTLGQGPEFLTYFQNEAQLEKSRLLSDRFSAERPKGSFSTLEIQRTEQGDSAMYLCAGAGGVDSYNSPLHFGNGTRLTVT.

V gene TRBV4-3 combines with J gene TRBJ1-1; D is undetermined. Germline V CDR1 and CDR2: LGHNA, YSLEER. CDR3 length equals 8 residues. The CDR3 reads CPRTEAFF. CDR3 DNA: TGCCCCCGGACTGAAGCTTTCTTT.

V and J are TRBV4-3 and TRBJ2-3, with TRBD1 matching 9 bases. With 0 bases clipped from V and 6 bases from J, the junction kept 7 bases outside the gene matches. From germline, CDR1 is LGHNA and CDR2 YSLEER. The CDR3 runs to 16 residues. The CDR3 region is CASSQDLNRGLDTQYF. In DNA, the CDR3 is TGCGCCAGCAGCCAAGATCTAAACAGGGGGCTGGATACGCAGTATTTT.

The chain uses TRBV2 and TRBJ1-6, with TRBD1 as a possible D gene (5 bases). The CDR3 contains 13 residues. Per the germline V gene, CDR1 is SNHLY and CDR2 is FYNNEI. Trimming cost V 11 bases and J 9 bases, with 17 bases left between them. The CDR3 loop is CAGRAQGSSPLHF. For the CDR3, the DNA is TGTGCCGGCCGGGCCCAGGGCAGTTCACCCCTCCACTTT.

CDR3 DNA: TGTGCCAGCAGTGAACCGGGACAGGGGATGAACACTGAAGCTTTCTTT. Translating gives CASSEPGQGMNTEAFF. This sequence joins TRBV2 and TRBJ1-1, with 10 bases that match TRBD1. The CDR3 extends over 16 amino acids. The germline gives CDR1 SNHLY, CDR2 FYNNEI. J was trimmed by 0 bases and V by 2 bases; bases with no gene match: 3. The whole variable domain, filled in from reference TRBV2 and TRBJ1-1, reads EPEVTQTPSHQVTQMGQEVILRCVPISNHLYFYWYRQILGQKVEFLVSFYNNEISEKSEIFDDQFSVERPDGSNFTLKIRSTKLEDSAMYFCASSEPGQGMNTEAFFGQGTRLTVV.

This clone was observed a few times. This CDR3 reads CASSPPGTGNNEQFF. In nucleotides, the CDR3 is TGTGCCAGCAGCCCTCCCGGGACAGGCAACAATGAGCAGTTCTTC. The gene calls are TRBV5-4 and TRBJ2-1; 8 bases fit TRBD1. V was pared by 4 bases and J by 5 bases, with 8 bases of the junction left unmatched. The CDR3 covers 15 residues. CDR1 SGHNT and CDR2 YYREEE come from the germline V gene (reference sequence).

The chain links TRBV10-3 to TRBJ1-1; D remains ambiguous. The CDR3 totals 12 residues. V lost 7 bases, J lost 0 bases, and 6 bases lay in between. Looked up from germline, CDR1 is ENHRY and CDR2 is SYGVKD. The CDR3 loop reads CAIKALNTEAFF. The CDR3 nucleotides are TGTGCCATCAAAGCGCTGAACACTGAAGCTTTCTTT.